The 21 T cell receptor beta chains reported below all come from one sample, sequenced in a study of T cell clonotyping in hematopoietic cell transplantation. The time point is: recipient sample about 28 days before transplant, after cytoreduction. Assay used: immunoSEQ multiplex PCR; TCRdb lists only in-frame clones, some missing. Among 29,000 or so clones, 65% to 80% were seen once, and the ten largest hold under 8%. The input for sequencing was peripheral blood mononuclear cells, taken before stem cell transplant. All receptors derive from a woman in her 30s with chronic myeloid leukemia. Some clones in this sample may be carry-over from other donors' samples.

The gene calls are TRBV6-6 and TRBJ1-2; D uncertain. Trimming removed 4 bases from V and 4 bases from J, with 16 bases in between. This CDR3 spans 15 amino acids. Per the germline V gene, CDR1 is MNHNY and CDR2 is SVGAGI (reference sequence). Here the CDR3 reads CASSFDHGVVYGYTF. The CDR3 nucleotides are TGTGCCAGCAGTTTTGATCATGGGGTAGTCTATGGCTACACCTTC.

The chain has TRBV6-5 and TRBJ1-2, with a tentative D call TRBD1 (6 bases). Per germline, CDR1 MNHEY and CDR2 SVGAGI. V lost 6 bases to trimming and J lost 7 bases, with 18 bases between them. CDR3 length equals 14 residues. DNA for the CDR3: TGTGCCAGCAGCTCTAAGGTGACAGGATCTGGCTACACCTTC. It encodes CASSSKVTGSGYTF.

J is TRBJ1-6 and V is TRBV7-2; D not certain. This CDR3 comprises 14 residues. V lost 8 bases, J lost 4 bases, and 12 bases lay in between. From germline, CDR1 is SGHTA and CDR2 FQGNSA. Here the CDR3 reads CASGPGSYNSPLHF. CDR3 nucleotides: TGTGCCAGCGGTCCCGGGAGTTATAATTCACCCCTCCACTTT.

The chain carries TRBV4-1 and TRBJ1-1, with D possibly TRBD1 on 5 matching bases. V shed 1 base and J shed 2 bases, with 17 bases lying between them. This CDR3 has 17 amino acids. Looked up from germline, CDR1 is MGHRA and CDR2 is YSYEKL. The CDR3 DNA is TGCGCCAGCAGCCAAGTTGGTGGGAATAGGGGCAACACTGAAGCTTTCTTT. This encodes CASSQVGGNRGNTEAFF.

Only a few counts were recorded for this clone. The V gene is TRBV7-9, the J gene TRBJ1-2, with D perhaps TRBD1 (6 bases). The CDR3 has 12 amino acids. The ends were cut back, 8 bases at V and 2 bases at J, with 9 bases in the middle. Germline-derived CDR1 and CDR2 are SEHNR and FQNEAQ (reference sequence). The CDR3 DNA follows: TGTGCCAGCTGGGGGGGCAACTATGGCTACACCTTC. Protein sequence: CASWGGNYGYTF.

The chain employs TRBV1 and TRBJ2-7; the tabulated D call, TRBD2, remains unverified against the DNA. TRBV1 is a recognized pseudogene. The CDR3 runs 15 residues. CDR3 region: CTSSENQRYTYEQYF. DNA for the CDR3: TGCACCAGCAGCGAAAATCAGCGGTATACCTACGAGCAGTACTTC.

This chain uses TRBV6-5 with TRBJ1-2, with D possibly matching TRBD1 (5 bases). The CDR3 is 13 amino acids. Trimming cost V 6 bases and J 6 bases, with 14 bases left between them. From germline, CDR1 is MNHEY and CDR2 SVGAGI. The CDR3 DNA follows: TGTGCCAGCAGACCAACAGGAGGTGATGGCTACACCTTC. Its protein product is CASRPTGGDGYTF.

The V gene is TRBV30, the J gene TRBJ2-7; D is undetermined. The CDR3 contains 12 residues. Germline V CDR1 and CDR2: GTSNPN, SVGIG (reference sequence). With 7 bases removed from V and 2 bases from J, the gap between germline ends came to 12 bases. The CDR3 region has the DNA TGTGCCTTAAAAGCTGATCCCTACGAGCAGTACTTC. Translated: CALKADPYEQYF.

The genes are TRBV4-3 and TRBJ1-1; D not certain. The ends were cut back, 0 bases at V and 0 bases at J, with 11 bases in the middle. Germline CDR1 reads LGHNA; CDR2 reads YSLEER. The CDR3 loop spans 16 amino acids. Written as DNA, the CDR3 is TGCGCCAGCAGCCAAGACTACGCCAGGATGAACACTGAAGCTTTCTTT. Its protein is CASSQDYARMNTEAFF.

CDR3: CASSSDRYEQYF. The CDR3 nucleotides read TGTGCCAGCAGTTCAGACAGGTACGAGCAGTACTTC. The rearrangement joins TRBV6-1 to TRBJ2-7, with D possibly TRBD1 on 6 matching bases. The CDR3 is 12 amino acids. The germline CDR1 and CDR2 sequences are MNHNS and SASEGT. V gave up 5 bases and J gave up 4 bases, with 9 bases separating them.

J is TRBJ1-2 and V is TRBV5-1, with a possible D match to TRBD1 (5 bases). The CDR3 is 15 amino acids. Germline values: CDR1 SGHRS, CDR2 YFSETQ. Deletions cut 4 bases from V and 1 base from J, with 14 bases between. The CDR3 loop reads CASSPGPADNYGYTF. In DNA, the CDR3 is TGCGCCAGCAGCCCGGGGCCCGCAGATAACTATGGCTACACCTTC.

The CDR3 nucleotides are TGTGCCAGCTGTGGTTTGGACCCTCTCCGGAGAGGCTACACCTTC. This sequence encodes CASCGLDPLRRGYTF. V usage is TRBV19 and J usage is TRBJ1-2, with no clear D. The germline gives CDR1 LNHDA, CDR2 SQIVND (reference sequence). This CDR3 comprises 15 residues. The V end lost 9 bases, the J end lost 8 bases, and 25 bases lay between the germline ends.

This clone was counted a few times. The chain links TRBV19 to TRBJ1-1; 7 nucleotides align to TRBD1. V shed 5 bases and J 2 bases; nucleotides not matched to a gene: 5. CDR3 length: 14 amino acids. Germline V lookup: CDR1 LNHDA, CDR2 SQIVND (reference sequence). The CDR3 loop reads CASSPGQANTEAFF. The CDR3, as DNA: TGTGCCAGTAGTCCCGGACAGGCCAACACTGAAGCTTTCTTT.

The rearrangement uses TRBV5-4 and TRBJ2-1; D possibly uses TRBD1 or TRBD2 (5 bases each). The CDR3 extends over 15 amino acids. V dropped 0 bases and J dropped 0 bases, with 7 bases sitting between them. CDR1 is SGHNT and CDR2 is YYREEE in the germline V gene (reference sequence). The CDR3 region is CASSLGGSSYNEQFF. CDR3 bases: TGTGCCAGCAGCTTGGGGGGGAGCTCCTACAATGAGCAGTTCTTC.

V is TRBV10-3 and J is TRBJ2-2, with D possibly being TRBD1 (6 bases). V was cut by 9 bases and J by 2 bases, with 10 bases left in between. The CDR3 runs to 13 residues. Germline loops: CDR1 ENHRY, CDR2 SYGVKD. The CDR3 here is CAILQGNTGELFF. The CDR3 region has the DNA TGTGCCATTTTACAGGGAAACACCGGGGAGCTGTTTTTT.

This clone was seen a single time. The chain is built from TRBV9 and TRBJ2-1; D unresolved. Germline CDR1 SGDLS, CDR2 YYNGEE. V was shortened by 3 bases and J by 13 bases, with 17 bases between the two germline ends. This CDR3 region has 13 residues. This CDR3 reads CASSDPPLGSQFF. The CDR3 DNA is TGTGCCAGCAGCGACCCCCCACTGGGCAGCCAGTTCTTC.

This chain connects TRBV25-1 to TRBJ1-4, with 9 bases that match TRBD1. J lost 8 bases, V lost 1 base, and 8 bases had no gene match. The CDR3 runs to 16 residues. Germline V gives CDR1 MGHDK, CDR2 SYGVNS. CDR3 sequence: CASSEWAGTGREKLFF. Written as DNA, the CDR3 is TGTGCCAGCAGTGAATGGGCCGGGACAGGGCGAGAAAAACTGTTTTTT.

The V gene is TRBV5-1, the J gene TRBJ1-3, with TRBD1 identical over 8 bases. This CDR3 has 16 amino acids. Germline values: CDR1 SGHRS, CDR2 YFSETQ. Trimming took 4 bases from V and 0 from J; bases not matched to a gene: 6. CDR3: CASSPGQASSGNTIYF. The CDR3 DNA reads TGCGCCAGCAGCCCGGGACAGGCGAGCTCTGGAAACACCATATATTTT.

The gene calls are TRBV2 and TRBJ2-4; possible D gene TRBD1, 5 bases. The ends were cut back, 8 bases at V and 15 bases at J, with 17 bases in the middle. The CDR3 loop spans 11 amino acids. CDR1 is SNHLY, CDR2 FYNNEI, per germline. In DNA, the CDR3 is TGTGCCAGCGGAGTGTCTGACACAGGGTACTTC. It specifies CASGVSDTGYF.

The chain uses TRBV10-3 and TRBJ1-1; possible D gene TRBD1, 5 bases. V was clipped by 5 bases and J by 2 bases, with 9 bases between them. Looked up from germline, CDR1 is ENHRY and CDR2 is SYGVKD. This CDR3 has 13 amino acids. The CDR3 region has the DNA TGTGCCATCAGTAGAGACAGCAACACTGAAGCTTTCTTT. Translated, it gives CAISRDSNTEAFF.

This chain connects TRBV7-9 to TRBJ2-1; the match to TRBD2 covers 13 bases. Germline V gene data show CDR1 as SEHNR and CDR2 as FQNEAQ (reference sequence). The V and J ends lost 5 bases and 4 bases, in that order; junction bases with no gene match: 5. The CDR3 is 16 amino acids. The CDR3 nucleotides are TGTGCCAGCAGCCCAGGACTAGCGGGGGCTTACAATGAGCAGTTCTTC. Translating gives CASSPGLAGAYNEQFF.